One and the same sample provided the 27 T cell receptor beta chains below, sequenced in a study of siplizumab effects on memory and regulatory T cells. Data came from immunoSEQ multiplex PCR; TCRdb stores just in-frame clones and leaves some out. The data show about 68,000 clones, roughly 93% seen once. Sequenced sample: CD8+ T cells sorted from blood. The receptors were gathered from a human donor in good health.

The chain recombines TRBV5-1 with TRBJ2-7, with 8 bases lining up with TRBD2. Germline CDR1 is SGHRS and CDR2 is YFSETQ. The CDR3 contains 15 residues. J lost 1 base, V lost 2 bases, and 5 bases had no gene match. This CDR3 is CASSLAGVGSYEQYF. The DNA for the CDR3 is TGCGCCAGCAGCTTAGCGGGGGTTGGGTCCTACGAGCAGTACTTC.

The count of this clone is one. The chain couples TRBV19 to TRBJ1-1, with TRBD1 matching 8 bases. V was pared by 7 bases and J by 1 base, with 5 bases of the junction left unmatched. Germline V gene data show CDR1 as LNHDA and CDR2 as SQIVND (reference sequence). The CDR3 runs 14 residues. This CDR3 is CASNEGTGNTEAFF. The DNA of the CDR3 is TGTGCCAGTAACGAAGGGACAGGGAACACTGAAGCTTTCTTT.

The chain couples TRBV4-1 to TRBJ2-3; D uncertain. Per germline, CDR1 MGHRA and CDR2 YSYEKL. Trimming removed 0 bases at V and 8 bases at J, with 3 bases between. The CDR3 totals 11 residues. The CDR3 region has the DNA TGCGCCAGCAGCCAAGATGTTACGCAGTATTTT. It codes for CASSQDVTQYF.

This chain links TRBV7-6 with TRBJ1-6; D gene ambiguous. CDR3 length: 15 amino acids. V lost 5 bases and J 6 bases, leaving 14 bases between the germline ends. Germline V lookup: CDR1 SGHVS, CDR2 FNYEAQ. The chain's CDR3 is CASSPESRGNSPLHF. CDR3 nucleotide sequence: TGTGCCAGCAGCCCAGAGTCCCGGGGTAATTCACCCCTCCACTTT.

The V call is TRBV19, the J call TRBJ2-1; TRBD2 agrees at 8 bases. The CDR3 loop spans 15 amino acids. Trimming at V came to 4 bases and at J to 1 base, leaving 3 bases not matched to a gene. Germline-derived CDR1 and CDR2 are LNHDA and SQIVND (reference sequence). As DNA, the CDR3 is TGTGCCAGTAGTACCGGGGGGGCGTCCTACAATGAGCAGTTCTTC. It codes for CASSTGGASYNEQFF.

J is TRBJ2-1 and V is TRBV11-2; 16 nucleotides align to TRBD2. In germline, CDR1 is SGHAT, CDR2 FQNNGV. Trimming at V came to 4 bases and at J to 9 bases, leaving 12 bases not matched to a gene. The CDR3 totals 18 residues. CDR3 nucleotides: TGTGCCAGCAGCTCCTTGGGACTAGCGGGGGGGCCTAAGACTGAGCAGTTCTTC. Protein: CASSSLGLAGGPKTEQFF.

This chain uses TRBV4-1 with TRBJ1-1; 9 positions match TRBD1. V was clipped by 1 base and J by 2 bases; unmatched bases: 5. The CDR3 contains 16 residues. The germline gives CDR1 MGHRA, CDR2 YSYEKL. CDR3: CASSQGLGQGNTEAFF. The DNA for the CDR3 is TGCGCCAGCAGCCAAGGTTTGGGACAGGGTAACACTGAAGCTTTCTTT.

The chain joins TRBV13 to TRBJ2-1; weak D call: TRBD2 (5 bases). This CDR3 region has 15 residues. Germline lookup yields CDR1 PRHDT and CDR2 FYEKMQ (reference sequence). V was clipped by 7 bases and J by 3 bases, with 16 bases between them. CDR3 residues: CASKFQEGLYNEQFF. The CDR3 nucleotides are TGTGCCAGCAAATTCCAAGAAGGACTCTACAATGAGCAGTTCTTC. Full variable domain (remainder filled in from reference TRBV13 and TRBJ2-1): AAGVIQSPRHLIKEKRETATLKCYPIPRHDTVYWYQQGPGQDPQFLISFYEKMQSDKGSIPDRFSAQQFSDYHSELNMSSLELGDSALYFCASKFQEGLYNEQFFGPGTRLTVL.

This rearrangement joins TRBV2 to TRBJ2-7; perhaps TRBD1 as D (6 bases). Trimming took off 8 bases at V and 4 bases at J, with 12 bases between the two ends. The V gene's germline CDR1 is SNHLY and CDR2 FYNNEI. The CDR3 loop spans 12 amino acids. CDR3: CASYQGRYEQYF. The DNA of the CDR3 is TGTGCCAGCTACCAGGGGAGATACGAGCAGTACTTC.

The rearrangement uses TRBV13 and TRBJ1-1, with D perhaps matching TRBD1 (6 bases). The CDR3 consists of 12 residues. The germline V and J ends were trimmed by 3 bases and 8 bases, with 10 bases remaining between them. Looked up from germline, CDR1 is PRHDT and CDR2 is FYEKMQ (reference sequence). The CDR3 sequence is CASSFGQSEAFF. As DNA, the CDR3 is TGTGCCAGCAGCTTCGGACAGTCAGAAGCTTTCTTT.

The gene calls are TRBV6-6 and TRBJ1-6; the D gene is possibly TRBD1 (6 bases). Trimming removed 6 bases at V and 5 bases at J, with 14 bases between. The V gene's germline CDR1 is MNHNY and CDR2 SVGAGI (reference sequence). The CDR3 has 15 amino acids. CDR3 in DNA: TGTGCCAGCAGAGGGCGGGACAAAGATAATTCACCCCTCCACTTT. Translation gives CASRGRDKDNSPLHF.

The V call is TRBV6-5, the J call TRBJ2-1; D ambiguous. Germline V lookup: CDR1 MNHEY, CDR2 SVGAGI. V was pared by 0 bases and J by 7 bases, with 10 bases between. The length of the CDR3 is 14 residues. The CDR3: CASSYSGLGNEQFF. DNA for the CDR3: TGTGCCAGCAGTTACTCTGGGTTAGGGAATGAGCAGTTCTTC.

This rearrangement joins TRBV4-1 to TRBJ1-1; tentative D call: TRBD1 (6 bases). Germline-derived CDR1 and CDR2 are MGHRA and YSYEKL. Trimming left V 5 bases short and J 5 bases short, with 9 bases between. This CDR3 is 12 amino acids long. CDR3: CASSRGSTEAFF. CDR3 DNA sequence: TGCGCCAGCAGCAGGGGGTCTACTGAAGCTTTCTTT.

The count of this clone is one. The chain combines TRBV19 with TRBJ2-7; D ambiguous. The CDR3 loop spans 12 amino acids. Between the trimmed V and J ends, which lost 7 bases and 5 bases, there was a span of 12 bases. The V gene's germline CDR1 is LNHDA and CDR2 SQIVND (reference sequence). The CDR3 region has the DNA TGTGCCAGTACTTCCGGTGTCAACGAGCAGTACTTC. Translated, it gives CASTSGVNEQYF. The full variable domain, completed using reference TRBV19 and TRBJ2-7, is DGGITQSPKYLFRKEGQNVTLSCEQNLNHDAMYWYRQDPGQGLRLIYYSQIVNDFQKGDIAEGYSVSREKKESFPLTVTSAQKNPTAFYLCASTSGVNEQYFGPGTRLTVT.

J is TRBJ1-1 and V is TRBV7-9, with D possibly TRBD1 on 5 matching bases. Germline V CDR1 and CDR2: SEHNR, FQNEAQ (reference sequence). The length of the CDR3 is 17 residues. V lost 3 bases and J 4 bases, leaving 21 bases between the germline ends. CDR3 DNA sequence: TGTGCCAGCAGCTTTGGGGGTCGGGTCCTAGGAGGCACTGAAGCTTTCTTT. This gives the protein CASSFGGRVLGGTEAFF.

The chain combines TRBV30 with TRBJ2-5; D is possibly TRBD2 (6 bases). The CDR3 is 12 residues long. V shed 4 bases and J shed 5 bases, with 11 bases lying between them. Germline CDR1 is GTSNPN and CDR2 is SVGIG (reference sequence). The DNA of the CDR3 is TGTGCCTGGATGGGGAGGTGGGAGACCCAGTACTTC. Translated: CAWMGRWETQYF.

There are a few counts of this clone. The chain is built from TRBV29-1 and TRBJ1-2, with TRBD1 matching 7 bases. The junction had 8 bases not matched to a gene; V was cut back by 6 bases and J by 7 bases. The CDR3 is 12 amino acids. Germline assignment: CDR1 SQVTM and CDR2 ANQGSEA. CDR3: CSVRTGDGGYTF. CDR3 bases: TGCAGCGTCAGAACAGGGGACGGTGGCTACACCTTC.

V gene TRBV5-5 combines with J gene TRBJ1-2, with D perhaps TRBD1 (6 bases). CDR1 is SGHKS and CDR2 is YYEKEE in the germline V gene (reference sequence). Deletions cut 0 bases from V and 8 bases from J, with 14 bases between. The CDR3 consists of 14 residues. The CDR3 is CASSLGGGGGGYTF. The DNA of the CDR3 is TGTGCCAGCAGCTTGGGCGGAGGGGGAGGAGGCTACACCTTC.

This sequence joins TRBV29-1 and TRBJ2-7; D might be TRBD1 (5 bases). Germline V gives CDR1 SQVTM, CDR2 ANQGSEA. The CDR3 sequence is 13 residues long. With 0 bases removed from V and 0 bases from J, the gap between germline ends came to 6 bases. This CDR3 is CSVEDRVSYEQYF. The DNA for the CDR3 is TGCAGCGTTGAAGACAGGGTCTCCTACGAGCAGTACTTC.

The chain couples TRBV19 to TRBJ1-1; tentatively, D is TRBD1 (5 bases). Germline CDR1 is LNHDA and CDR2 is SQIVND (reference sequence). V dropped 7 bases and J dropped 4 bases, with 16 bases sitting between them. This CDR3 spans 14 amino acids. In DNA, the CDR3 is TGTGCCAGTACCTTCTTGGGGGGTGGCACTGAAGCTTTCTTT. Amino acids: CASTFLGGGTEAFF.

The chain employs TRBV19 and TRBJ1-3; D remains unclear. Germline assignment: CDR1 LNHDA and CDR2 SQIVND (reference sequence). The V end was cut by 7 bases, the J end by 0 bases, with 4 bases between. CDR3 length equals 12 residues. CDR3 nucleotide sequence: TGTGCCAGTACCCCCTCTGGAAACACCATATATTTT. This translates into CASTPSGNTIYF. Combining the CDR3 with reference TRBV19 and TRBJ1-3 gives the whole variable domain DGGITQSPKYLFRKEGQNVTLSCEQNLNHDAMYWYRQDPGQGLRLIYYSQIVNDFQKGDIAEGYSVSREKKESFPLTVTSAQKNPTAFYLCASTPSGNTIYFGEGSWLTVV.

This chain connects TRBV5-1 to TRBJ2-3; 9 nucleotides agree with TRBD2. V lost 6 bases, J lost 1 base, and 6 bases stayed unmatched. This CDR3 region has 15 residues. CDR1 is SGHRS and CDR2 is YFSETQ in the germline V gene. The CDR3 sequence: CASTAAGGGTDTQYF. CDR3 coding DNA: TGCGCCAGCACTGCAGCGGGGGGAGGCACAGATACGCAGTATTTT.

This clone was found once. This chain links TRBV9 with TRBJ2-2; TRBD2 aligns across 7 bases. The V and J ends lost 3 bases and 7 bases, in that order; junction bases with no gene match: 3. This CDR3 contains 13 residues. Germline loops: CDR1 SGDLS, CDR2 YYNGEE. The CDR3 sequence is CASSDTGGGELFF. CDR3 DNA sequence: TGTGCCAGCAGCGATACGGGAGGCGGGGAGCTGTTTTTT.

This clone was recorded a few times. The J gene is TRBJ1-1, the V gene TRBV19; D is ambiguous. With 5 bases removed from V and 0 bases from J, the gap between germline ends came to 7 bases. The CDR3 totals 13 residues. Per germline, CDR1 LNHDA and CDR2 SQIVND (reference sequence). Here the CDR3 DNA reads TGTGCCAGTAGTCCCAGTTTGAACACTGAAGCTTTCTTT. This sequence encodes CASSPSLNTEAFF. Based on the CDR3 plus reference TRBV19 and TRBJ1-1, the full variable domain is DGGITQSPKYLFRKEGQNVTLSCEQNLNHDAMYWYRQDPGQGLRLIYYSQIVNDFQKGDIAEGYSVSREKKESFPLTVTSAQKNPTAFYLCASSPSLNTEAFFGQGTRLTVV.

The V gene is TRBV4-2, the J gene TRBJ2-3; possibly TRBD2 for D (5 bases). The CDR3 totals 14 residues. Germline CDR1 reads LGHNA; CDR2 reads YNFKEQ. V shed 1 base and J shed 4 bases, with 9 bases lying between them. The CDR3 protein is CASSQGNSADTQYF. The CDR3 coding sequence is TGTGCCAGCAGCCAAGGGAATAGCGCAGATACGCAGTATTTT.

The V call is TRBV6-5, the J call TRBJ2-7, with TRBD1 identical over 9 bases. Germline loops: CDR1 MNHEY, CDR2 SVGAGI. The CDR3 totals 13 residues. The V gene end was trimmed by 6 bases and the J gene end by 4 bases; junction bases not matched to a gene: 4. The chain's CDR3 is CASSPTGGYEQYF. For the CDR3, the DNA is TGTGCCAGCAGCCCGACAGGGGGATACGAGCAGTACTTC.

The V gene is TRBV4-1, the J gene TRBJ1-4, with 9 bases fitting TRBD1. From germline, CDR1 is MGHRA and CDR2 YSYEKL. CDR3 length equals 15 residues. V was pared by 1 base and J by 4 bases, with 1 base of the junction left unmatched. This CDR3 is CASSQAGQGNEKLFF. The CDR3 region has the DNA TGCGCCAGCAGCCAAGCGGGACAGGGTAATGAAAAACTGTTTTTT.